This TCR beta chain was captured by sequencing in a study of immune cell composition in non-small cell lung cancer. Overall study context: Histologic subtype was mainly adenocarcinoma or squamous cell carcinoma.

Normal lung sampling was at least 3 cm from the tumour, as distant as possible. Looked up from germline, CDR1 is MNHEY and CDR2 is SMNVEV (reference sequence). Trimming removed 3 bases at V and 5 bases at J, with 13 bases between. The length of the CDR3 is 14 residues. TCRdb keeps only in-frame clones here, not all; method: immunoSEQ multiplex PCR. The sample includes under 2,000 clones, around 80% of them seen just once. This clonotype originated in a human donor with non-small cell lung cancer. The chain links TRBV27 to TRBJ1-1; unclear D gene. Specimen: non-adjacent lung tissue. The CDR3 sequence is CASSLLHPGTEAFF. The CDR3 nucleotides read TGTGCCAGCAGTTTGTTACACCCCGGGACTGAAGCTTTCTTT.